The 18 T cell receptor beta chains reported below all come from one sample, sequenced in a study of shared clonotypes between healthy human individuals. TCRdb's copy holds only in-frame clones and misses some; the assay was immunoSEQ multiplex PCR. Among about 1,800,000 clones listed, just under 95% were seen once. CD8 cells regarded as naive lacked CD45RO, were positively chosen for CCR7, and omitted terminally differentiated effector memory CD45RA+ cells. Sequencing was performed on naive CD8+ T cells sorted from blood. The receptor source for this set is a young man in good health.

The chain recombines TRBV7-9 with TRBJ1-1; 8 positions match TRBD1. The CDR3 totals 15 residues. Trimming took 7 bases from V and 4 from J; bases not matched to a gene: 11. Looked up from germline, CDR1 is SEHNR and CDR2 is FQNEAQ (reference sequence). The CDR3 here is CASTLGVGQGTEAFF. As DNA, the CDR3 is TGTGCCAGCACCCTTGGGGTCGGACAGGGCACTGAAGCTTTCTTT.

The chain recombines TRBV2 with TRBJ1-5; D is uncertain. V shed 1 base and J shed 2 bases, with 12 bases lying between them. The CDR3 sequence is 16 residues long. The germline V gene has CDR1 SNHLY and CDR2 FYNNEI. Here the CDR3 reads CASSEGWPDGNQPQHF. CDR3 DNA sequence: TGTGCCAGCAGTGAAGGATGGCCCGACGGCAATCAGCCCCAGCATTTT.

A single count supports this clone. The rearrangement joins TRBV7-2 to TRBJ2-1; D call uncertain. Germline assignment: CDR1 SGHTA and CDR2 FQGNSA. The CDR3 runs to 13 residues. The V end lost 0 bases, the J end lost 7 bases, and 7 bases lay between the germline ends. This chain's CDR3 is CASSLAAENEQFF. CDR3 DNA: TGTGCCAGCAGCTTAGCGGCGGAGAATGAGCAGTTCTTC. Complete variable domain (other parts from reference TRBV7-2 and TRBJ2-1): GAGVSQSPSNKVTEKGKDVELRCDPISGHTALYWYRQSLGQGLEFLIYFQGNSAPDKSGLPSDRFSAERTGGSVSTLTIQRTQQEDSAVYLCASSLAAENEQFFGPGTRLTVL.

The chain employs TRBV20-1 and TRBJ1-4, with D perhaps matching TRBD1 (5 bases). Looked up from germline, CDR1 is DFQATT and CDR2 is SNEGSKA (reference sequence). Trimming stripped 5 bases from V and 15 bases from J, with 16 bases between. There are 11 residues in the CDR3. CDR3 DNA sequence: TGCAGTGCTGGGGACGGCCGAACGGTGTTTTTT. It yields the protein CSAGDGRTVFF.

The V gene is TRBV11-2, the J gene TRBJ2-6; the D is unclear. The CDR3 has 18 residues. The ends were cut back, 1 base at V and 0 bases at J, with 13 bases in the middle. Germline loops: CDR1 SGHAT, CDR2 FQNNGV. This chain's CDR3 is CASSLGAGLSSGANVLTF. CDR3 bases: TGTGCCAGCAGCTTAGGTGCAGGCCTAAGCTCTGGGGCCAACGTCCTGACTTTC.

The V gene is TRBV14, the J gene TRBJ1-2, with D possibly being TRBD1 (6 bases). Trimming pared 1 base from V and 1 base from J, leaving 16 bases between. The germline CDR1 and CDR2 sequences are SGHDN and FVKESK. The CDR3 covers 17 residues. For the CDR3, the DNA is TGTGCCAGCAGCCAAGGGCATCGACAGGCCCTTAACTATGGCTACACCTTC. Protein: CASSQGHRQALNYGYTF.

V and J are TRBV19 and TRBJ1-1; D gene ambiguous. The CDR3 is 14 amino acids. V was clipped by 5 bases and J by 1 base, with 11 bases between them. The germline V gene encodes CDR1 LNHDA and CDR2 SQIVND (reference sequence). Here the CDR3 reads CASSLTLENTEAFF. The CDR3 coding sequence is TGTGCCAGTAGTCTAACCCTTGAGAACACTGAAGCTTTCTTT.

The J gene is TRBJ2-7, the V gene TRBV15; no clear D. Germline CDR1 and CDR2: LNHNV and YYDKDF (reference sequence). Deletions cut 5 bases from V and 0 bases from J, with 8 bases between. This CDR3 is 13 amino acids long. The CDR3 DNA follows: TGTGCCACCAGCGGAGCAGGCTCCTACGAGCAGTACTTC. Translating gives CATSGAGSYEQYF.

This clone was counted a single time. The V and J genes are TRBV5-6 and TRBJ1-4; 7 bases agree with TRBD1. Germline V CDR1 and CDR2: SGHDT, YYEEEE. V gave up 1 base and J gave up 0 bases; unmatched junction bases: 9. The CDR3 extends over 18 amino acids. In DNA, the CDR3 is TGTGCCAGCAGCTTGCTGACAGGGTTCGGGGCAACTAATGAAAAACTGTTTTTT. Translating it yields CASSLLTGFGATNEKLFF.

V gene TRBV4-3 combines with J gene TRBJ2-7; D is unclear. V shed 0 bases and J shed 4 bases, with 13 bases lying between them. CDR3 length: 15 amino acids. Germline-derived CDR1 and CDR2 are LGHNA and YSLEER. In DNA form, the CDR3 reads TGCGCCAGCAGCCAAGATTCGGACGGCAATTACGAGCAGTACTTC. Encoded protein: CASSQDSDGNYEQYF.

This CDR3 reads CASSSRGGAGVGFF. The CDR3, as DNA: TGTGCCAGCAGTAGTAGAGGGGGAGCTGGGGTGGGGTTCTTC. The chain recombines TRBV2 with TRBJ2-1; possible D gene TRBD1, 6 bases. Germline loops: CDR1 SNHLY, CDR2 FYNNEI. V lost 5 bases and J lost 15, with 23 bases in between. The CDR3 sequence is 14 residues long.

This clone was seen a few times. J is TRBJ2-1 and V is TRBV4-1; weak D call: TRBD2 (6 bases). Between the trimmed V and J ends, which lost 1 base and 4 bases, there was a span of 11 bases. Germline CDR1 and CDR2: MGHRA and YSYEKL. The CDR3 spans 15 residues. Written as DNA, the CDR3 is TGCGCCAGCAGCCAAGCGTCTAGCGTGTACAATGAGCAGTTCTTC. This codes for CASSQASSVYNEQFF.

The chain recombines TRBV11-2 with TRBJ2-3; D is undetermined. Trimming shortened V by 0 bases and J by 2 bases, and 12 bases separated the two germline ends. From germline, CDR1 is SGHAT and CDR2 FQNNGV. This CDR3 comprises 16 residues. The CDR3 nucleotides are TGTGCCAGCAGCTTAGAAGGAAAAGGGCTCACAGATACGCAGTATTTT. Protein sequence: CASSLEGKGLTDTQYF. Full variable domain (rest looked up from reference TRBV11-2 and TRBJ2-3): EAGVAQSPRYKIIEKRQSVAFWCNPISGHATLYWYQQILGQGPKLLIQFQNNGVVDDSQLPKDRFSAERLKGVDSTLKIQPAKLEDSAVYLCASSLEGKGLTDTQYFGPGTRLTVL.

The chain recombines TRBV10-2 with TRBJ2-5; no definite D call. The V gene's germline CDR1 is WSHSY and CDR2 SAAADI. Between the trimmed V and J ends, which lost 1 base and 0 bases, there was a span of 9 bases. This CDR3 is built from 15 residues. The CDR3 spells CASSEFRRHQETQYF. CDR3 DNA sequence: TGCGCCAGCAGTGAGTTTCGGCGGCACCAAGAGACCCAGTACTTC.

CDR3 bases: TGCGCCAGCAGCTTGGAAACGGCGGGCTACGAGCAGTACTTC. This codes for CASSLETAGYEQYF. The chain carries TRBV5-1 and TRBJ2-7, with D possibly matching TRBD2 (5 bases). Germline lookup yields CDR1 SGHRS and CDR2 YFSETQ. The CDR3 length is 14 residues. V was pared by 0 bases and J by 3 bases, with 10 bases between.

The CDR3 region is CASTGHLQETQYF. The CDR3 coding sequence is TGTGCCAGCACAGGACACCTCCAAGAGACCCAGTACTTC. This sequence joins TRBV7-8 and TRBJ2-5; possible D gene TRBD1, 5 bases. There are 13 residues in the CDR3. V was shortened by 7 bases and J by 1 base, with 10 bases between the two germline ends. CDR1 is SGHVS, CDR2 FQNEAQ, per germline.

This chain connects TRBV6-6 to TRBJ1-1; D is undetermined. With 6 bases removed from V and 5 bases from J, the gap between germline ends came to 10 bases. The length of the CDR3 is 12 residues. Germline-derived CDR1 and CDR2 are MNHNY and SVGAGI (reference sequence). The CDR3: CASSLQGTEAFF. CDR3 sequence (DNA): TGTGCCAGCAGCCTCCAAGGGACTGAAGCTTTCTTT.

This clone was detected once. This sequence joins TRBV7-9 and TRBJ1-6; D unresolved. Trimming left V 3 bases short and J 9 bases short, with 18 bases between. The germline gives CDR1 SEHNR, CDR2 FQNEAQ (reference sequence). This CDR3 is 16 amino acids long. The CDR3 region is CASSFPPSPEVSPLHF. CDR3 coding DNA: TGTGCCAGCAGCTTCCCCCCGAGCCCAGAGGTTTCACCCCTCCACTTT.